Listed below are T cell receptor beta chains from one sample, sequenced in a study of beta chain features in type 1 diabetes. Clones were sequenced by immunoSEQ multiplex PCR, and TCRdb holds only the in-frame ones, with some missing. This table has about 710,000 clones, about 14% appearing once. What was sequenced was naive CD4+ T cells from blood. The origin of the receptors is a man between 18 and 35 years old with type 1 diabetes. Both conserved end residues are part of each CDR3. Clone size is given for some rows only: seen once, a few or many times, or a class if the clone is expanded.

v_call: TRBV7-9; clone_size: few; j_call: TRBJ2-7; cdr3_aa: CASSLGAGYEQYF
v_call: TRBV5-1; clone_size: few; j_call: TRBJ2-7; cdr3_aa: CASSLAAGTSYEQYF
v_call: TRBV6-5; clone_size: NA; j_call: TRBJ2-7; cdr3_aa: CASSYGPSYEQYF
v_call: TRBV9; clone_size: once; j_call: TRBJ2-1; cdr3_aa: CASSPTGYSSYNEQFF
v_call: TRBV4-2; clone_size: few; j_call: TRBJ2-4; cdr3_aa: CASSQNPAATKNIQYF
v_call: TRBV10-3; clone_size: few; j_call: TRBJ2-7; cdr3_aa: CATRDYEQYF
v_call: TRBV9; clone_size: NA; j_call: TRBJ1-1; cdr3_aa: CASSVVGAVNTEAFF
v_call: TRBV5-1; clone_size: NA; j_call: TRBJ2-7; cdr3_aa: CASSSIAGGPYEQYF
v_call: TRBV7-2; clone_size: NA; j_call: TRBJ2-6; cdr3_aa: CASSLVSSGANVLTF
v_call: TRBV5-1; clone_size: NA; j_call: TRBJ1-2; cdr3_aa: CASSLAAASYGYTF
v_call: TRBV29-1; clone_size: few; j_call: TRBJ1-4; cdr3_aa: CSVPSATNEKLFF
v_call: TRBV7-8; clone_size: few; j_call: TRBJ1-1; cdr3_aa: CASSTSPGTRNTEAFF
v_call: TRBV5-1; clone_size: NA; j_call: TRBJ2-1; cdr3_aa: CASSSAGTSGNEQFF
v_call: TRBV13; clone_size: NA; j_call: TRBJ2-2; cdr3_aa: CASSSHRGTGELFF
v_call: TRBV28; clone_size: NA; j_call: TRBJ2-2; cdr3_aa: CASSAGTGSSGTGELFF
v_call: TRBV19; clone_size: NA; j_call: TRBJ2-5; cdr3_aa: CASRDDRGRGSETQYF
v_call: TRBV9; clone_size: NA; j_call: TRBJ2-1; cdr3_aa: CASSLRQGRYNNEQFF
v_call: TRBV18; clone_size: NA; j_call: TRBJ2-5; cdr3_aa: CASSPGEASEQTQYF
v_call: TRBV10-3; clone_size: few; j_call: TRBJ2-2; cdr3_aa: CAISGFGDRDTGELFF
v_call: TRBV5-1; clone_size: few; j_call: TRBJ1-1; cdr3_aa: CASSQSISGNTEAFF
v_call: TRBV20-1; clone_size: NA; j_call: TRBJ2-3; cdr3_aa: CSATGISTQYF
v_call: TRBV7-9; clone_size: NA; j_call: TRBJ2-5; cdr3_aa: CASSSWGNAVTSETQYF
v_call: TRBV7-2; clone_size: few; j_call: TRBJ1-1; cdr3_aa: CASSRPGTNTEAFF
v_call: TRBV7-2; clone_size: NA; j_call: TRBJ1-2; cdr3_aa: CASSEPSRANYGYTF
v_call: TRBV19; clone_size: few; j_call: TRBJ2-1; cdr3_aa: CATQDRPVSHNEQFF